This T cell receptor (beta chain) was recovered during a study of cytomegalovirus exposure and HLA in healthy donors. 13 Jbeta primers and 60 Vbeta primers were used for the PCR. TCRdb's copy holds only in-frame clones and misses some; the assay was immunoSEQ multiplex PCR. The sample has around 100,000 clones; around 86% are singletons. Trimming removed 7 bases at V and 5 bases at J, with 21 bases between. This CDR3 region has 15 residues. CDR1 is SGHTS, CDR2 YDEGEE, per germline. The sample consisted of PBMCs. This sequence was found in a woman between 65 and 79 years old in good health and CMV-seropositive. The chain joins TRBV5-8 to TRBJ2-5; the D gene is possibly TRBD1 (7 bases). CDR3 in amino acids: CASLIQGGAWETQYF. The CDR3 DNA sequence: TGTGCCAGCCTCATTCAGGGGGGCGCATGGGAGACCCAGTACTTC. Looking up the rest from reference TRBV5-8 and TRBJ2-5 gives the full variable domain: EAGVTQSPTHLIKTRGQQATLRCSPISGHTSVYWYQQALGLGLQFLLWYDEGEERNRGNFPPRFSGRQFPNYSSELNVNALELEDSALYLCASLIQGGAWETQYFGPGTRLLVL.